This TCR beta chain was captured in a study of blood T cell repertoires in COVID-19. Study background: Collection of acute and convalescent COVID-19 samples took place in the United States, Italy and Spain. PBMCs, B-cell-depleted T cells, or T cells provided the cDNA or gDNA that made up the material.

The authors' processing: Quantification of nucleated cells was approximated via reference gene primer amplification. Using immunoSEQ multiplex PCR, the repertoire was profiled, and TCRdb retains in-frame clones only, with some absent. V, J and clone size reflect that table, while D and trimming were determined from the DNA. The sample lists 120,000 or so clones, 70% to 90% occurring once. The germline CDR1 and CDR2 sequences are SGHNT and YYREEE (reference sequence). V lost 2 bases to trimming and J lost 7 bases, with 10 bases between them. The CDR3 loop spans 13 amino acids. In its sample, this clone was seen once.

This TCR was recovered from a woman aged 60-70 years with acute or convalescent COVID-19. The sequenced sample was peripheral blood. The rearrangement joins TRBV5-4 to TRBJ2-1; TRBD1 is a possible D gene (5 bases). The CDR3 loop reads CASSLYGANEQFF. The CDR3 DNA is TGTGCCAGCAGCTTATATGGGGCGAATGAGCAGTTCTTC.